This T cell receptor beta chain was retrieved from a study of blood T cell repertoires in COVID-19. In the study overall: The samples span acute and convalescent COVID-19 from the United States, Italy and Spain. The analysed material was cDNA or gDNA that came from T cells, B-cell-depleted T cells, or PBMCs.

Germline V gene sequence: CDR1 SEHNR, CDR2 FQNEAQ (reference sequence). This CDR3 contains 13 residues. V lost 4 bases, J lost 3 bases, and 2 bases stayed unmatched. In the authors' workflow: Counts of nucleated cells, estimated from reference gene primer amplification, were obtained. This table comes from immunoSEQ multiplex PCR, and its TCRdb copy is limited to in-frame clones, with some not included. Clonal size and the V and J genes are those of that table, whereas D and trimming came from the DNA. Of roughly 87,000 clones listed, 89% were seen once; the top ten hold around 5%. The specimen was peripheral blood. J is TRBJ1-2 and V is TRBV7-9, with 7 bases lining up with TRBD1. The TCR was taken from a woman older than 75 with active COVID-19. The CDR3 nucleotides read TGTGCCAGCAGCTACGGACAGGACTATGGCTACACCTTC. It translates to CASSYGQDYGYTF.